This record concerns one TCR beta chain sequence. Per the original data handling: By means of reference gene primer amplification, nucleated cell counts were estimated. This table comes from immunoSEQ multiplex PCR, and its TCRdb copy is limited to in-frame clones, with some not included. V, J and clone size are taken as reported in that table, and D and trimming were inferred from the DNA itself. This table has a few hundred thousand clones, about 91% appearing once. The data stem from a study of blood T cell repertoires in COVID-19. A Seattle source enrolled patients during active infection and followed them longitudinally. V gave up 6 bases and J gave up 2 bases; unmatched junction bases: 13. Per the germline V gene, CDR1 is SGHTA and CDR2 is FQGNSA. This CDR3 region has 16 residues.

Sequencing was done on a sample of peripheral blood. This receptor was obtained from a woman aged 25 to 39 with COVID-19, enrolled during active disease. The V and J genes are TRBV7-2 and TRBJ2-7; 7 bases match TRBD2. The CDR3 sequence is CASRHPRGTEPYEQYF. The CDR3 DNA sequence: TGTGCCAGCAGACACCCGCGGGGGACGGAACCCTACGAGCAGTACTTC.